This T cell receptor (beta chain) appears in the sequencing data of a study of T cell responses to AZD1222 COVID-19 vaccine. V was clipped by 4 bases and J by 0 bases; unmatched bases: 5. Germline V CDR1 and CDR2: SGHTA, FQGNSA. The CDR3 is made up of 16 amino acids. The method was immunoSEQ multiplex PCR; TCRdb's version includes in-frame clones alone and lacks a portion of them. The profile covers some 150,000 clones, with roughly 87% appearing a single time and around 1.7% taken by the ten largest. This clone was seen a few times. The target antigen is unknown. Samples with a second dose at about 4 or about 12 weeks were pooled together. General study points: Per reports, nearly half of all spike-specific TCRs target regions that are unmutated in variants.

The sequence was collected from an adult who received the AZD1222 COVID-19 vaccine. This chain joins TRBV7-2 and TRBJ1-3; 8 nucleotides align to TRBD1. The specimen was peripheral blood, collected 28 days after the second AZD1222 dose. DNA for the CDR3: TGTGCCAGCAGCTCCGGGACAGGTTTCTCTGGAAACACCATATATTTT. It encodes CASSSGTGFSGNTIYF.